Described below is a single TCR beta chain sequence and its context. The target antigen is unknown. Primed by a sample-barcoded 5' primer and a J-beta primer mix, a second PCR proceeded for about 7 to 11 cycles. A single record per CDR3 protein comes from TCRdb applying MiXCR to the 5' RACE reads. The sample has over a million distinct CDR3 sequences, 40% to 45% seen once; the top ten hold over 3.5%. The sample comes from a study of blood T cells in healthy people across ages. Germline V CDR1 and CDR2: MNHEY, SVGAGI. This CDR3 region has 14 residues. The J segment lost 7 bases and the V segment lost 6 bases, leaving 9 bases of the junction unmatched. Broader study findings: A conclusive naive versus antigen-experienced comparison was prevented by the unsorted PBMCs.

The sample taken for sequencing was blood. This receptor was taken from a woman between 18 and 29 years old in good health. The chain is built from TRBV6-5 and TRBJ1-2, with TRBD1 identical over 9 bases. In DNA form, the CDR3 reads TGTGCCAGCAGCCTACCGGGACAGGGTCGTGGCTACACCTTC. It translates to CASSLPGQGRGYTF.